What follows are 21 T cell receptor beta chains derived from one specimen sequenced in a study of response to subunit inactivated influenza vaccine listed by TCRdb under 2018. Library creation used RT-PCR. The sample was run on an Illumina HiSeq 2500. The raw public reads went through TCRdb reprocessing: fastp at Q25, MiXCR clone calling, in-frame beta chains kept. CDR3 protein duplicates are merged, each entry listing the most common genes and DNA. The sample contains around 180,000 distinct CDR3 sequences, around 9% of them found a single time. The ten largest clonotypes hold 11% of the sample. The starting material was non-naive T cells sorted from PBMCs, obtained on the day of vaccination. Explained via the paper, the cell subset or site label denotes: memory T cell fraction. These receptors came from a man aged 45-65 years who received an inactivated influenza vaccine. Donor details come from another sample of the same person, matched by shared clones.

The J gene is TRBJ2-3, the V gene TRBV5-5, with D perhaps TRBD1 (6 bases). The CDR3 contains 17 residues. V gave up 4 bases and J gave up 3 bases, with 21 bases separating them. Germline V gene sequence: CDR1 SGHKS, CDR2 YYEKEE (reference sequence). The chain's CDR3 is CASSLPLGAGRTDTQYF. CDR3 coding DNA: TGTGCCAGCAGCCTACCCCTGGGGGCAGGGCGGACAGATACGCAGTATTTT. The full variable domain, its missing parts supplied by reference TRBV5-5 and TRBJ2-3, is DAGVTQSPTHLIKTRGQQVTLRCSPISGHKSVSWYQQVLGQGPQFIFQYYEKEERGRGNFPDRFSARQFPNYSSELNVNALLLGDSALYLCASSLPLGAGRTDTQYFGPGTRLTVL.

The table lists this clonotype with a few counts. Here the CDR3 DNA reads TGTGCCAGCAGTTGGGACGGAGCGAGATACACCGGGGAGCTGTTTTTT. Translating it yields CASSWDGARYTGELFF. The chain joins TRBV25-1 to TRBJ2-2; D tentatively reads TRBD1 or TRBD2 (5 bases each). The V end lost 5 bases, the J end lost 3 bases, and 16 bases lay between the germline ends. This CDR3 spans 16 amino acids. CDR1 is MGHDK and CDR2 is SYGVNS in the germline V gene.

This chain links TRBV7-8 with TRBJ2-2; D unresolved. Trimming pared 3 bases from V and 3 bases from J, leaving 8 bases between. This CDR3 comprises 14 residues. Germline-derived CDR1 and CDR2 are SGHVS and FQNEAQ. As DNA, the CDR3 is TGTGCCAGCAGCTTTGCAGGTTACACCGGGGAGCTGTTTTTT. This gives the protein CASSFAGYTGELFF.

The table lists this clonotype with a few counts. V is TRBV7-3 and J is TRBJ2-1, with 10 bases fitting TRBD2. V shed 5 bases and J 4 bases; nucleotides not matched to a gene: 5. CDR1 is SGHTA, CDR2 FQGTGA, per germline. CDR3 length equals 15 residues. The CDR3 region is CASSPRTSGYNEQFF. The CDR3, as DNA: TGTGCCAGCAGCCCCCGGACTAGCGGATACAATGAGCAGTTCTTC.

This clonotype was detected only a few times. The genes are TRBV19 and TRBJ1-5, with no clear D. The CDR3 sequence is 12 residues long. Germline loops: CDR1 LNHDA, CDR2 SQIVND (reference sequence). V lost 5 bases to trimming and J lost 3 bases, with 5 bases between them. The CDR3 loop reads CASSFFNQPQHF. The CDR3, as DNA: TGTGCCAGTAGTTTTTTCAATCAGCCCCAGCATTTT. Filled out from reference TRBV19 and TRBJ1-5, the complete variable domain reads DGGITQSPKYLFRKEGQNVTLSCEQNLNHDAMYWYRQDPGQGLRLIYYSQIVNDFQKGDIAEGYSVSREKKESFPLTVTSAQKNPTAFYLCASSFFNQPQHFGDGTRLSIL.

This clonotype was detected only a few times. The V gene is TRBV5-6, the J gene TRBJ1-1, with unresolved D. In germline, CDR1 is SGHDT, CDR2 YYEEEE. The CDR3 contains 13 residues. V dropped 3 bases and J dropped 6 bases, with 12 bases sitting between them. CDR3 sequence: CASSSDSFPEAFF. The DNA for the CDR3 is TGTGCCAGCAGCTCCGACTCCTTCCCTGAAGCTTTCTTT.

This clonotype was counted at least ten times. The rearrangement joins TRBV4-3 to TRBJ2-1; TRBD2 matches 8 bases. The CDR3 is 16 residues long. With V trimmed by 0 bases and J by 7 bases, 8 bases remained unmatched. Germline V CDR1 and CDR2: LGHNA, YSLEER. The CDR3 loop is CASSQERSGSGNEQFF. In DNA, the CDR3 is TGCGCCAGCAGCCAAGAAAGGAGCGGGAGCGGGAATGAGCAGTTCTTC.

The gene calls are TRBV5-1 and TRBJ1-4; no definite D call. Germline values: CDR1 SGHRS, CDR2 YFSETQ. Deletions cut 0 bases from V and 6 bases from J, with 18 bases between. CDR3 size: 17 residues. CDR3 nucleotides: TGCGCCAGCAGCTTGGGGCCCGGAGGGCTTGGAGATGAAAAACTGTTTTTT. Translated, it gives CASSLGPGGLGDEKLFF.

The chain couples TRBV6-2 or TRBV6-3 to TRBJ1-1; tentatively, D is TRBD1 (6 bases). Trimming removed 4 bases at V and 0 bases at J, with 12 bases between. The CDR3 spans 15 residues. The germline V gene encodes CDR1 MNHEY and CDR2 SVGEGT. The CDR3 nucleotides are TGTGCCAGCAGTTCAAGGACAGAAATGAACACTGAAGCTTTCTTT. Its translation is CASSSRTEMNTEAFF.

This clonotype was counted many times. The chain combines TRBV20-1 with TRBJ2-3, with 7 positions matching TRBD2. CDR3 length: 13 amino acids. In germline, CDR1 is DFQATT, CDR2 SNEGSKA (reference sequence). V dropped 5 bases and J dropped 6; count of bases not matched to a gene: 8. The CDR3 DNA reads TGCAGTGCTGGTCCGGGGGGAGGGGATACGCAGTATTTT. Protein product: CSAGPGGGDTQYF.

This clonotype was recorded many times. This chain links TRBV19 with TRBJ2-1; 13 bases are a match to TRBD2. CDR3 size: 19 residues. With V trimmed by 4 bases and J by 7 bases, 16 bases remained unmatched. Per germline, CDR1 LNHDA and CDR2 SQIVND (reference sequence). The CDR3 sequence is CASSKRGPGLAGVLNEQFF. The CDR3 region has the DNA TGTGCCAGTAGTAAACGGGGACCCGGACTAGCGGGAGTTTTAAATGAGCAGTTCTTC.

This clonotype was found many times. The V and J genes are TRBV20-1 and TRBJ2-1, with a possible D match to TRBD1 (6 bases). Trimming pared 7 bases from V and 5 bases from J, leaving 12 bases between. CDR3 length: 12 residues. Germline V CDR1 and CDR2: DFQATT, SNEGSKA (reference sequence). CDR3 residues: CSVRDTNNEQFF. The CDR3 nucleotides read TGCAGTGTTCGGGACACTAACAATGAGCAGTTCTTC.

This clonotype was recorded many times. The J gene is TRBJ1-3, the V gene TRBV12-3 or TRBV12-4; no reliable D call. V lost 7 bases, J lost 0 bases, and 13 bases lay in between. The CDR3 loop spans 15 amino acids. The CDR3 spells CASISGPSSGNTIYF. Written as DNA, the CDR3 is TGTGCCAGCATTAGTGGGCCGAGCTCTGGAAACACCATATATTTT.

The rearrangement uses TRBV4-3 and TRBJ2-3, with D tentatively TRBD2 (6 bases). Germline lookup yields CDR1 LGHNA and CDR2 YSLEER. The CDR3 sequence is 17 residues long. V shed 0 bases and J shed 3 bases, with 16 bases lying between them. The CDR3 loop reads CASSQEGSGGPTDTQYF. As DNA, the CDR3 is TGCGCCAGCAGCCAAGAAGGATCTGGAGGGCCGACAGATACGCAGTATTTT.

The gene calls are TRBV11-2 and TRBJ2-5; D may match TRBD1 or TRBD2 (6 bases each). The CDR3 has 15 amino acids. V gave up 4 bases and J gave up 2 bases, with 14 bases separating them. Germline CDR1 and CDR2: SGHAT and FQNNGV. The chain's CDR3 is CASSSGGTRQETQYF. Written as DNA, the CDR3 is TGTGCCAGCAGCTCAGGCGGGACAAGACAAGAGACCCAGTACTTC. The full variable domain, completed using reference TRBV11-2 and TRBJ2-5, is EAGVAQSPRYKIIEKRQSVAFWCNPISGHATLYWYQQILGQGPKLLIQFQNNGVVDDSQLPKDRFSAERLKGVDSTLKIQPAKLEDSAVYLCASSSGGTRQETQYFGPGTRLLVL.

The chain employs TRBV20-1 and TRBJ1-5; D is unresolved. The CDR3 is 11 residues long. Trimming removed 7 bases at V and 4 bases at J, with 8 bases between. CDR1 is DFQATT, CDR2 SNEGSKA, per germline (reference sequence). This chain's CDR3 is CSVAGNQPQHF. CDR3 sequence (DNA): TGCAGTGTAGCAGGTAATCAGCCCCAGCATTTT.

The chain couples TRBV3-1 to TRBJ1-4; D unresolved. Trimming cost V 8 bases and J 8 bases, with 12 bases left between them. Per the germline V gene, CDR1 is LGHDT and CDR2 is YNNKEL (reference sequence). The CDR3 is made up of 12 amino acids. The DNA of the CDR3 is TGTGCCAGCCGGGGAGGCGACGAAAAACTGTTTTTT. Translated, it gives CASRGGDEKLFF.

The chain carries TRBV20-1 and TRBJ2-5; the D call may be TRBD1 or TRBD2 (5 bases each). V was clipped by 3 bases and J by 5 bases, with 13 bases between them. CDR3 length equals 13 residues. Germline V gene data show CDR1 as DFQATT and CDR2 as SNEGSKA (reference sequence). CDR3 sequence reads: CSASPGTGETQYF. The CDR3 DNA is TGCAGTGCTAGCCCAGGGACGGGTGAGACCCAGTACTTC.

In its sample, this clonotype was seen once. The V call is TRBV2, the J call TRBJ2-1, with D possibly matching TRBD2 (6 bases). With 6 bases removed from V and 15 bases from J, the gap between germline ends came to 15 bases. This CDR3 spans 11 amino acids. CDR1 and CDR2 (germline): SNHLY, FYNNEI. For the CDR3, the DNA is TGTGCCAGCAGACTAGCTGATAGGGCGTTCTTC. Its protein is CASRLADRAFF.

This clonotype has at least ten counts. This sequence joins TRBV20-1 and TRBJ2-7; a weak D match, TRBD1 (6 bases). CDR3 length: 12 residues. The germline V gene encodes CDR1 DFQATT and CDR2 SNEGSKA (reference sequence). Trimming left V 7 bases short and J 0 bases short, with 10 bases between. CDR3 region: CSVTGNSYEQYF. The CDR3 DNA sequence: TGCAGTGTAACAGGGAACTCCTACGAGCAGTACTTC.

In this sample, this clonotype turned up many times. The chain joins TRBV5-5 to TRBJ1-6, with 8 bases identical to TRBD1. There are 15 residues in the CDR3. The germline CDR1 and CDR2 sequences are SGHKS and YYEKEE (reference sequence). With V trimmed by 2 bases and J by 9 bases, 7 bases remained unmatched. The CDR3 DNA reads TGTGCCAGCAGCTTCTCCGGGACAGGAGGTTCACCCCTCCACTTT. This codes for CASSFSGTGGSPLHF.